This T cell receptor (beta chain) was profiled in a study of blood T cell repertoires in COVID-19. The data were produced by immunoSEQ multiplex PCR, yet TCRdb's version contains in-frame clones alone and is incomplete. The table has around 170,000 clones, approximately 84% seen once; the top ten hold roughly 12%. The participants were between roughly 18 and 89 years old and came from about two dozen US areas. This CDR3 is 18 amino acids long. The germline V gene encodes CDR1 LNHDA and CDR2 SQIVND (reference sequence). Trimming took 8 bases from V and 0 from J, leaving 25 bases between them. Sequencing was done on a sample of PBMCs or T cells enriched from blood (not recorded which). The chain links TRBV19 to TRBJ1-2; D may be TRBD1 (6 bases). The sequence was obtained from a man between 50 and 59 years old who had recovered from COVID-19. For the CDR3, the DNA is TGTGCCAGTTGGGCATCCGGGACACCGACACCTTCTAACTATGGCTACACCTTC. Protein: CASWASGTPTPSNYGYTF.